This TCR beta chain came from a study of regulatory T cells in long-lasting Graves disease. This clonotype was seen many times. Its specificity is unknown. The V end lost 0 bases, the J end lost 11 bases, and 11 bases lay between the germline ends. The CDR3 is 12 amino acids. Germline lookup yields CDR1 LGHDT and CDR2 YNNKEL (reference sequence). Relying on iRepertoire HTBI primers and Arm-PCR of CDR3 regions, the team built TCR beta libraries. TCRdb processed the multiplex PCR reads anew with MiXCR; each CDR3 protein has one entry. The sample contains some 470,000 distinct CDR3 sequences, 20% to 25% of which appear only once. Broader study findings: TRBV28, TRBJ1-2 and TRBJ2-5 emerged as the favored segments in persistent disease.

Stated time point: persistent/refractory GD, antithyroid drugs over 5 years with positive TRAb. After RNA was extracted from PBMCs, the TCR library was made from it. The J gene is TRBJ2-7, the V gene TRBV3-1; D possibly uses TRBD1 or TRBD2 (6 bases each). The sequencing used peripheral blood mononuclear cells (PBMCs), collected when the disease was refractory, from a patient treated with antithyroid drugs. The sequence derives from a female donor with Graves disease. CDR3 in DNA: TGTGCCAGCAGCCAAGATTGGGGGGCCGAGTACTTC. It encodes CASSQDWGAEYF.